One sample yielded the 10 T cell receptor beta chains listed below, sequenced in a study of response to subunit inactivated influenza vaccine (dated by TCRdb to the late 2010s). Receptors were amplified or captured by RT-PCR. The run used an Illumina HiSeq 2500. In TCRdb, the public reads were trimmed at Q25 with fastp and aligned with MiXCR, with productive beta chains retained. Each entry is one CDR3 protein sequence, shown with its most common DNA and genes. This sample holds around 580,000 distinct CDR3 sequences; around 11% were observed only once. Roughly a tenth of the sample belongs to the ten largest clones. This specimen consisted of PBMCs from blood, obtained on the day of vaccination. The receptors come from a man aged 45-65 years who received an inactivated influenza vaccine. Donor details come from another sample of the same person, matched by shared clones.

This clonotype was counted only a few times. The J gene is TRBJ1-1, the V gene TRBV12-3 or TRBV12-4; 9 bases are shared with TRBD1. The trim removed 5 bases at V and 4 bases at J, leaving 5 bases unmatched. The CDR3 runs 14 residues. The chain's CDR3 is CASSTGGRITEAFF. In DNA form, the CDR3 reads TGTGCCAGCAGTACAGGGGGCCGTATCACTGAAGCTTTCTTT.

The CDR3 sequence: CASSLDISYNEQFF. CDR3 in DNA: TGTGCCAGCAGCTTAGACATTTCCTACAATGAGCAGTTCTTC. This chain uses TRBV7-9 with TRBJ2-1; D gene unclear. The length of the CDR3 is 14 residues. Germline V gene lookup returns CDR1 SEHNR and CDR2 FQNEAQ (reference sequence). Between the trimmed V and J ends, which lost 1 base and 1 base, there was a span of 5 bases.

This clonotype came up a few times. This chain links TRBV12-3 or TRBV12-4 with TRBJ1-2; TRBD1 is a possible D gene (6 bases). This CDR3 comprises 14 residues. V was trimmed by 5 bases and J by 6 bases, leaving 16 bases between them. CDR3 region: CASSLRTAGNGYTF. The CDR3 DNA reads TGTGCCAGCAGTCTTCGGACAGCTGGTAATGGCTACACCTTC.

This clonotype was seen a handful of times. The rearrangement links TRBV7-2 to TRBJ2-1, with TRBD2 identical over 8 bases. This CDR3 is built from 14 residues. CDR1 SGHTA and CDR2 FQGNSA come from the germline V gene. J was trimmed by 6 bases and V by 5 bases; bases with no gene match: 6. In DNA, the CDR3 is TGTGCCAGCAGCCCCAGGACTAGCCGCAATGAGCAGTTCTTC. Amino acids: CASSPRTSRNEQFF.

This clonotype was found a few times. V gene TRBV9 combines with J gene TRBJ2-1; 7 bases are shared with TRBD2. Germline CDR1 is SGDLS and CDR2 is YYNGEE. J was trimmed by 5 bases and V by 3 bases; bases with no gene match: 8. The CDR3 has 15 amino acids. The CDR3 DNA sequence: TGTGCCAGCAGCGCAGGAGGACTAGGGAACAATGAGCAGTTCTTC. Amino acid sequence: CASSAGGLGNNEQFF.

The chain links TRBV14 to TRBJ1-6; 7 bases line up with TRBD1. Germline trimming cut 0 bases from V and 9 bases from J; bases unmatched to any gene: 8. Germline V CDR1 and CDR2: SGHDN, FVKESK. This CDR3 is 16 amino acids long. CDR3 sequence (DNA): TGTGCCAGCAGCCAAGATAAGGGACAGATCTTTTCACCCCTCCACTTT. It encodes CASSQDKGQIFSPLHF.

V and J are TRBV5-6 and TRBJ1-1, with D perhaps matching TRBD1 (6 bases). V was cut by 0 bases and J by 1 base, with 13 bases left in between. Germline-derived CDR1 and CDR2 are SGHDT and YYEEEE. The CDR3 spans 16 residues. The CDR3 is CASSLEWGRGNTEAFF. CDR3 sequence (DNA): TGTGCCAGCAGCTTGGAATGGGGCAGGGGGAACACTGAAGCTTTCTTT.

This clonotype has only a few counts. The CDR3 spells CSARDRDGNQPQHF. CDR3 in DNA: TGCAGTGCTAGAGATCGGGACGGAAATCAGCCCCAGCATTTT. The chain carries TRBV20-1 and TRBJ1-5, with a tentative D call TRBD1 (5 bases). Trimming pared 0 bases from V and 4 bases from J, leaving 10 bases between. Germline V CDR1 and CDR2: DFQATT, SNEGSKA (reference sequence). The CDR3 sequence is 14 residues long.

This clonotype has more than one count but fewer than ten. The rearrangement joins TRBV5-1 to TRBJ2-6; D uncertain. In germline, CDR1 is SGHRS, CDR2 YFSETQ. The CDR3 is 15 amino acids. Trimming took off 4 bases at V and 0 bases at J, with 8 bases between the two ends. CDR3 sequence (DNA): TGCGCCAGCAGCCCGTGGAGCTCTGGGGCCAACGTCCTGACTTTC. Translation gives CASSPWSSGANVLTF.

There are a few counts of this clonotype. The genes are TRBV7-2 and TRBJ1-2; D uncertain. The CDR3 length is 14 residues. Per germline, CDR1 SGHTA and CDR2 FQGNSA. Deletions cut 0 bases from V and 5 bases from J, with 10 bases between. The CDR3 spells CASSLAPGVYGYTF. CDR3 nucleotide sequence: TGTGCCAGCAGCTTAGCCCCAGGAGTTTATGGCTACACCTTC.